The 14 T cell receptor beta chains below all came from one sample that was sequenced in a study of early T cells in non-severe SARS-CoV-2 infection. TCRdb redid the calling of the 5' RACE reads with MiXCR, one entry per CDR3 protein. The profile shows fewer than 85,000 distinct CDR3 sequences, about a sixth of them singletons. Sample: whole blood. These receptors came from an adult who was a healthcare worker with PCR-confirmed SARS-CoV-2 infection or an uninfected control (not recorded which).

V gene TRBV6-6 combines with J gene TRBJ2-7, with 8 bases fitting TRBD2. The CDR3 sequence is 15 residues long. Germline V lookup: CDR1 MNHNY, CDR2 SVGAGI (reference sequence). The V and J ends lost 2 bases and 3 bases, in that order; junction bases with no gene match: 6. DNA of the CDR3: TGTGCCAGCAGTTACAAGCGGGGGTCCGACTACGAGCAGTACTTC. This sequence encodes CASSYKRGSDYEQYF.

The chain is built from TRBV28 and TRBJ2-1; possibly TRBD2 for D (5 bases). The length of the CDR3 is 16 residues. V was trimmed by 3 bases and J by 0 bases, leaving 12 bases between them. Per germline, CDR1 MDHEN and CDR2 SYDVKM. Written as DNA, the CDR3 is TGTGCCAGCAGTTTCGACGGGGTACCCTCCTACAATGAGCAGTTCTTC. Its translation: CASSFDGVPSYNEQFF. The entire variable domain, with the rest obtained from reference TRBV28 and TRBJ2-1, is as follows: DVKVTQSSRYLVKRTGEKVFLECVQDMDHENMFWYRQDPGLGLRLIYFSYDVKMKEKGDIPEGYSVSREKKERFSLILESASTNQTSMYLCASSFDGVPSYNEQFFGPGTRLTVL.

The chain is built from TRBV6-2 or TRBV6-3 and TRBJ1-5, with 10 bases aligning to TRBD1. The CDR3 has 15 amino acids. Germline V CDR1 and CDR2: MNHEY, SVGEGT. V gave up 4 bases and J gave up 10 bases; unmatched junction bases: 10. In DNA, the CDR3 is TGTGCCAGCAGTTCGACCGGGACAGGGGATGTACCCCAGCATTTT. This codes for CASSSTGTGDVPQHF.

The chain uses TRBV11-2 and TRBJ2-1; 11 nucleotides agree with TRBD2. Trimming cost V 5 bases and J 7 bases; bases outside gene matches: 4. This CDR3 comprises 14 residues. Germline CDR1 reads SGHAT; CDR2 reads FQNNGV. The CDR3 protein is CASSLTSGSNEQFF. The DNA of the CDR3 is TGTGCCAGCAGCCTAACTAGCGGGAGTAATGAGCAGTTCTTC. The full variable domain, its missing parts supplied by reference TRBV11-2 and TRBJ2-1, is EAGVAQSPRYKIIEKRQSVAFWCNPISGHATLYWYQQILGQGPKLLIQFQNNGVVDDSQLPKDRFSAERLKGVDSTLKIQPAKLEDSAVYLCASSLTSGSNEQFFGPGTRLTVL.

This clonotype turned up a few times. The CDR3: CASSAVAQGAHGYTF. The CDR3, as DNA: TGTGCCAGCAGCGCCGTAGCCCAGGGGGCACATGGCTACACCTTC. V and J are TRBV7-8 and TRBJ1-2, with TRBD1 matching over 8 bases. There are 15 residues in the CDR3. Trimming removed 5 bases from V and 6 bases from J; junction bases left unmatched: 11. Germline assignment: CDR1 SGHVS and CDR2 FQNEAQ.

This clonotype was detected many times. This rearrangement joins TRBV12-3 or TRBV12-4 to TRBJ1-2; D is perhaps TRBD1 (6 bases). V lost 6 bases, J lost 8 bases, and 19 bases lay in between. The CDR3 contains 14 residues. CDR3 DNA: TGTGCCAGCAGACCTGACAGGCCGGCAAAAGGCTACACCTTC. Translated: CASRPDRPAKGYTF.

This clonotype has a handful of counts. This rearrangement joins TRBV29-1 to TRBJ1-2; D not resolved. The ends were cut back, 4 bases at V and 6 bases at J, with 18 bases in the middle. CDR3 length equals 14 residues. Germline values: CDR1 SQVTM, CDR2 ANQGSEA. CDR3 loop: CSVGRAPAGDGYTF. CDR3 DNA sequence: TGCAGCGTTGGAAGGGCTCCCGCCGGAGATGGCTACACCTTC.

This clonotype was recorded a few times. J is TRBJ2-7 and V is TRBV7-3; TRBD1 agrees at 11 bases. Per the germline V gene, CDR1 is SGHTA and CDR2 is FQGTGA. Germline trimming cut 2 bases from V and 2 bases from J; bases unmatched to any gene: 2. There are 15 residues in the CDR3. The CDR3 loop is CASSLGTGGTYEQYF. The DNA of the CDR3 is TGTGCCAGCAGCTTAGGGACAGGGGGGACCTACGAGCAGTACTTC. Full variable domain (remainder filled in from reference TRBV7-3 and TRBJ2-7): GAGVSQTPSNKVTEKGKYVELRCDPISGHTALYWYRQSLGQGPEFLIYFQGTGAADDSGLPNDRFFAVRPEGSVSTLKIQRTERGDSAVYLCASSLGTGGTYEQYFGPGTRLTVT.

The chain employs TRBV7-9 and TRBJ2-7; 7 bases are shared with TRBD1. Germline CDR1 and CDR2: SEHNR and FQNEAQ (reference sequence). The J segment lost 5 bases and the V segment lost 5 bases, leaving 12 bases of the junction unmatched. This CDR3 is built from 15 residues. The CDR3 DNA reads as TGTGCCAGCAGCCGTGAAGACAGGGCCGATGACGAGCAGTACTTC. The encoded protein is CASSREDRADDEQYF.

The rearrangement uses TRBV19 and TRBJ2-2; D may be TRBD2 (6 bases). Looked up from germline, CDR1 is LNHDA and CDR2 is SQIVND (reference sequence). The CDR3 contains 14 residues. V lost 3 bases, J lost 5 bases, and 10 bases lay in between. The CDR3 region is CASSILADTGELFF. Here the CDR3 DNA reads TGTGCCAGTAGTATTTTAGCGGATACCGGGGAGCTGTTTTTT.

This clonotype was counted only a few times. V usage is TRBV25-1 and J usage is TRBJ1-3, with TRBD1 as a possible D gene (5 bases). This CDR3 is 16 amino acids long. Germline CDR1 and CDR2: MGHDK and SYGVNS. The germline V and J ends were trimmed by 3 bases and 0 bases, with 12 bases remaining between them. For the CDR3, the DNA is TGTGCCAGCAGTGACCTCCAGGGAGGCTCTGGAAACACCATATATTTT. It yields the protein CASSDLQGGSGNTIYF.

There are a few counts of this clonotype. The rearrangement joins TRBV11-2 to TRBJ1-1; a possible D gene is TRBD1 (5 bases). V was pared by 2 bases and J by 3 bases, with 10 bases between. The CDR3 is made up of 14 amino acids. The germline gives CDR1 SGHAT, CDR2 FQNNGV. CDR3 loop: CASSLYRKDTEAFF. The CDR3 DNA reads TGTGCCAGCAGCTTATACAGGAAGGACACTGAAGCTTTCTTT.

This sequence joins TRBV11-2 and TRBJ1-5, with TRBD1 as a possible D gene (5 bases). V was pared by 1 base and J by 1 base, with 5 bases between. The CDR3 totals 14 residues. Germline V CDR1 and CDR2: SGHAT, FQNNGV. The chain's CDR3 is CASSLGTSNQPQHF. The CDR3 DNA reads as TGTGCCAGCAGCTTAGGGACAAGCAATCAGCCCCAGCATTTT.

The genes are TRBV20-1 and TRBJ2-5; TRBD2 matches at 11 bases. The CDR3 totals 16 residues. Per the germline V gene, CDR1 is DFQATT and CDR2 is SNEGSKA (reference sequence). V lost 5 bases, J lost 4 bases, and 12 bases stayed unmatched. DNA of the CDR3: TGCAGTGCTCGTAAAATAGCGGGAGGGCCACGAGAGACCCAGTACTTC. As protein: CSARKIAGGPRETQYF.